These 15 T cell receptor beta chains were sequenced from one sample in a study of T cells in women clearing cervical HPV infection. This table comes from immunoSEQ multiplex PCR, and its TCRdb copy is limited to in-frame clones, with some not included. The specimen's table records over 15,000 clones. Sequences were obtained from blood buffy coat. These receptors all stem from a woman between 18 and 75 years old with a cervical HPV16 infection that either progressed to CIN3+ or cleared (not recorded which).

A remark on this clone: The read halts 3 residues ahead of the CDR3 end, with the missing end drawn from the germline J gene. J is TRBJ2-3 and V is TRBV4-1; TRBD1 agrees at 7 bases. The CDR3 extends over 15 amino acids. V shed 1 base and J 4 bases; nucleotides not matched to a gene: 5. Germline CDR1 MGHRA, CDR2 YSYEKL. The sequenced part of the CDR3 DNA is TGCGCCAGCAGCCAAGGACAGGGATGGGCAGATACG. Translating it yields CASSQGQGWADT. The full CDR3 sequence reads CASSQGQGWADTQYF.

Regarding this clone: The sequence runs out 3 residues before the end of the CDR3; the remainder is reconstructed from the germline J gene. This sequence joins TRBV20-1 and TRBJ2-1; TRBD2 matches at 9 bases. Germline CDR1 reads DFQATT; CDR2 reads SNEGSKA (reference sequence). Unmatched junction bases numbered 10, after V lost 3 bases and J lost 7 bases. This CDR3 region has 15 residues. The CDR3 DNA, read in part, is TGCAGTGCTAGGCCTCTAGCGGGGAACTATAATGAG. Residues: CSARPLAGNYNE. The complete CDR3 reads CSARPLAGNYNEQFF.

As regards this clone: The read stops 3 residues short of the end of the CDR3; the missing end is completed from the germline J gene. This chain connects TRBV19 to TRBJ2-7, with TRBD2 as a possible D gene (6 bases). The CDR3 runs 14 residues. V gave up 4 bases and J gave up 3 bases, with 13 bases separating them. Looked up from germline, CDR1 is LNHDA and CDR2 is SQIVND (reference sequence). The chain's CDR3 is CASSRLGNGYEQYF. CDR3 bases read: TGTGCCAGTAGTAGACTAGGCAATGGCTACGAG.

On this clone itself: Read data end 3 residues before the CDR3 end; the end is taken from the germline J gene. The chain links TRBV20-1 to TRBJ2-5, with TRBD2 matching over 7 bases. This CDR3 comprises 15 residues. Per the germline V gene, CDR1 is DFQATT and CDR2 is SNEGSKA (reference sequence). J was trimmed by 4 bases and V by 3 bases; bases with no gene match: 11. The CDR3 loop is CSASAAGDHRETQYF. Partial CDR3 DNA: TGCAGTGCTAGTGCGGCGGGGGATCACCGAGAGACC.

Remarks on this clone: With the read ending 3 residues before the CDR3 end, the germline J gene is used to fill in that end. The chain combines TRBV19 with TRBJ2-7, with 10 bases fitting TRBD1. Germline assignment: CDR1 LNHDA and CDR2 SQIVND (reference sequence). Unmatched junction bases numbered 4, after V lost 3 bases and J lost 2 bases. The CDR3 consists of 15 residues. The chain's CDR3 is CASSIGGTGAYEQYF. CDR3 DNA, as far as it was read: TGTGCCAGTAGTATCGGGGGGACAGGGGCCTACGAG.

The CDR3 sequence: CASSLGQANYGYTF. The CDR3 bases that were read are TGTGCCAGCAGCTTAGGACAGGCGAACTATGGC. The chain is built from TRBV7-9 and TRBJ1-2; perhaps TRBD1 as D (6 bases). Coverage ceases 3 residues before the CDR3 finishes, and the germline J gene fills in the end. CDR1 SEHNR and CDR2 FQNEAQ come from the germline V gene (reference sequence). CDR3 length: 14 residues. Trimming cost V 1 base and J 2 bases, with 8 bases left between them.

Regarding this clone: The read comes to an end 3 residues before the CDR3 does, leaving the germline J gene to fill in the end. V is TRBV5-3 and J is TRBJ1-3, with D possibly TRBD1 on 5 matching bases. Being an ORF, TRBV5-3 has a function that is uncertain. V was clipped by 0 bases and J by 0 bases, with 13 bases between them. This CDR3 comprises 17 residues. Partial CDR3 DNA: TGTGCCAGAAGCTTGGCGGGGGGGGAGACCTCTGGAAACACC. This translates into CARSLAGGETSGNT. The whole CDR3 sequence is CARSLAGGETSGNTIYF.

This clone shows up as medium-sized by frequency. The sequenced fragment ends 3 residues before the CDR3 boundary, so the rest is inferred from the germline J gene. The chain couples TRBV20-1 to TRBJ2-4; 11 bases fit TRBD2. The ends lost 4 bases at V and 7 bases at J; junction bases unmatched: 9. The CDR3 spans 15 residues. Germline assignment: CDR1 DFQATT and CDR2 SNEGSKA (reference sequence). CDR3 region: CSANGRLAGGNIQYF. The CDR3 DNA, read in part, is TGCAGTGCTAACGGTCGGCTAGCGGGGGGTAACATT.

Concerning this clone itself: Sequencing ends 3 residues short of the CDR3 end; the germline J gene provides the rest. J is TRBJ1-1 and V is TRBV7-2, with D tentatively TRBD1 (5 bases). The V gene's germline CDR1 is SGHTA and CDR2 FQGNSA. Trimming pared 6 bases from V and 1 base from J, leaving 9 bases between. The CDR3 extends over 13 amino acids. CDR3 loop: CASRGGGNTEAFF. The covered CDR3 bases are TGTGCCAGCAGAGGCGGGGGGAACACTGAA.

CDR3 DNA, as far as it was read: TGTGCCAGCAGCTTGGATAGCGGGGGGCAGGATACG. Residues: CASSLDSGGQDT. The complete CDR3 protein is CASSLDSGGQDTQYF. The rearrangement joins TRBV5-4 to TRBJ2-3; TRBD2 matches 10 bases. The read falls 3 residues short of the CDR3 end, and the missing part is taken from the germline J gene. After removal of 0 bases from V and 6 bases from J, the junction contained 4 bases not matched to a gene. The CDR3 has 15 residues. From germline, CDR1 is SGHNT and CDR2 YYREEE (reference sequence).

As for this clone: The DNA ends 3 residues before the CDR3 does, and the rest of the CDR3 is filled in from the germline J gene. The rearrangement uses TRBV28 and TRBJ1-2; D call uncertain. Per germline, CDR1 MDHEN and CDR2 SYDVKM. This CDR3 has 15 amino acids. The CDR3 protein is CASSLSPRSSWGYTF. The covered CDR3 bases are TGTGCCAGCAGTTTATCACCTAGGTCGTCGTGGGGC.

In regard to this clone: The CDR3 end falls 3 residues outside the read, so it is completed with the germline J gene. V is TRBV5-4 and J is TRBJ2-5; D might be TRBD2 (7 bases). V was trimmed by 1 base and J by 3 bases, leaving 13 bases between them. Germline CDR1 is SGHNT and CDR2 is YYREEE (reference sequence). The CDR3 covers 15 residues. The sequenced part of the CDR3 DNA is TGTGCCAGCAGCTTGAGGCGGGGGCGAGAAGAGACC. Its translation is CASSLRRGREET. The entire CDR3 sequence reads CASSLRRGREETQYF. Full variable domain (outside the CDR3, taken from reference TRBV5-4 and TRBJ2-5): ETGVTQSPTHLIKTRGQQVTLRCSSQSGHNTVSWYQQALGQGPQFIFQYYREEENGRGNFPPRFSGLQFPNYSSELNVNALELDDSALYLCASSLRRGREETQYFGPGTRLLVL.

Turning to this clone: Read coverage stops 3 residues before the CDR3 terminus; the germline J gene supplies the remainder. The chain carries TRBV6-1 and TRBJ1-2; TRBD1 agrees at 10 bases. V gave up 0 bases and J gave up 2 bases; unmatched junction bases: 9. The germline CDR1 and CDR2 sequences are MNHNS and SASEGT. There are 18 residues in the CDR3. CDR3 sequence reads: CASSEALGGQGSNYGYTF. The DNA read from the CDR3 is TGTGCCAGCAGTGAAGCTCTGGGGGGACAGGGGTCGAACTATGGC.

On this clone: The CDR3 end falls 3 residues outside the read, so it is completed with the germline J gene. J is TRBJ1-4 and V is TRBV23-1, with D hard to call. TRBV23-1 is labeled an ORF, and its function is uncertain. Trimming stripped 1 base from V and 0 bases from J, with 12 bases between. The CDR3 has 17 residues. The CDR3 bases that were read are TGCGCCAGCAGTCAATTTCGGACTGGTTCAACTAATGAAAAA. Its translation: CASSQFRTGSTNEK. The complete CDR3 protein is CASSQFRTGSTNEKLFF.

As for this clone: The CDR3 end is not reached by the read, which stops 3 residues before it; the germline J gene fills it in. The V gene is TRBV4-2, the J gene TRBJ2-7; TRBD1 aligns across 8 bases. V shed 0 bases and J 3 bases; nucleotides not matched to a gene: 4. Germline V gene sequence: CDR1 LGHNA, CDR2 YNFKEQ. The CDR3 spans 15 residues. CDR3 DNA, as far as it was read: TGTGCCAGCAGCCAAGAGGACAGGGTTGGCTACGAG. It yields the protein CASSQEDRVGYE. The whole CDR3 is CASSQEDRVGYEQYF.